These 21 T cell receptor beta chains originate from one sample sequenced in a study of cytomegalovirus exposure and HLA in healthy donors. PCR involved 60 Vbeta and 13 Jbeta primers. TCRdb's table, derived via immunoSEQ multiplex PCR, lists solely in-frame clones and lacks some. This table has roughly 160,000 clones, about four fifths appearing once. Sequenced material: PBMCs. The receptors were sampled from a male donor in good health and CMV-seropositive.

This clone was recorded only once. The rearrangement joins TRBV30 to TRBJ1-2, with D maybe TRBD1 (6 bases). Per germline, CDR1 GTSNPN and CDR2 SVGIG (reference sequence). V lost 4 bases, J lost 4 bases, and 10 bases lay in between. The CDR3 has 12 amino acids. The CDR3 loop reads CAWTQGSYGYTF. The CDR3 nucleotides are TGTGCCTGGACACAGGGATCCTATGGCTACACCTTC.

The V gene is TRBV7-9, the J gene TRBJ1-1; D may be TRBD1 (5 bases). Germline V lookup: CDR1 SEHNR, CDR2 FQNEAQ (reference sequence). Trimming stripped 5 bases from V and 3 bases from J, with 25 bases between. The CDR3 contains 18 residues. DNA of the CDR3: TGTGCCAGCAGCCGCCGGCGGGGGGGGATATGGTTAGACACTGAAGCTTTCTTT. Translating it yields CASSRRRGGIWLDTEAFF.

V usage is TRBV11-2 and J usage is TRBJ2-7, with D tentatively TRBD1 (5 bases). Trimming took off 5 bases at V and 5 bases at J, with 16 bases between the two ends. Germline loops: CDR1 SGHAT, CDR2 FQNNGV. The CDR3 runs to 14 residues. The CDR3 DNA reads as TGTGCCAGCAGCCCAAGGGGCCGGGCCCACGAGCAGTACTTC. Its protein product is CASSPRGRAHEQYF.

The chain employs TRBV27 and TRBJ1-5; TRBD1 is a possible D gene (6 bases). V gave up 6 bases and J gave up 5 bases, with 14 bases separating them. CDR3 length: 14 residues. Germline V gene data show CDR1 as MNHEY and CDR2 as SMNVEV (reference sequence). In DNA, the CDR3 is TGTGCCAGCAGCCAAAGGGGGAGGGATCAGCCCCAGCATTTT. Amino acids: CASSQRGRDQPQHF.

The chain combines TRBV5-6 with TRBJ2-7; 7 bases are shared with TRBD1. Germline CDR1 is SGHDT and CDR2 is YYEEEE. V shed 0 bases, J shed 3 bases, and the junction held 9 bases outside the gene matches. The CDR3 is made up of 16 amino acids. The CDR3 loop reads CASSLAATGRRYEQYF. In nucleotides, the CDR3 is TGTGCCAGCAGCTTGGCCGCGACAGGGAGACGCTACGAGCAGTACTTC.

V gene TRBV2 combines with J gene TRBJ1-5; 11 bases align to TRBD1. V shed 9 bases and J 5 bases; nucleotides not matched to a gene: 9. CDR3 length equals 15 residues. Germline CDR1 and CDR2: SNHLY and FYNNEI. This CDR3 is CASRGQGEWYQPQHF. CDR3 nucleotides: TGTGCCAGTAGGGGACAGGGGGAATGGTATCAGCCCCAGCATTTT. The whole variable domain, remainder taken from reference TRBV2 and TRBJ1-5, is EPEVTQTPSHQVTQMGQEVILRCVPISNHLYFYWYRQILGQKVEFLVSFYNNEISEKSEIFDDQFSVERPDGSNFTLKIRSTKLEDSAMYFCASRGQGEWYQPQHFGDGTRLSIL.

The rearrangement uses TRBV10-1 and TRBJ2-7; the D gene is possibly TRBD2 (5 bases). Germline loops: CDR1 WNHNN, CDR2 SYGVQD (reference sequence). V was pared by 4 bases and J by 1 base, with 5 bases between. The CDR3 extends over 12 amino acids. CDR3 sequence (DNA): TGCGCCAGCAGTGGAGGGTCCTACGAGCAGTACTTC. Protein product: CASSGGSYEQYF.

The chain carries TRBV5-6 and TRBJ2-7; perhaps TRBD1 as D (6 bases). Germline loops: CDR1 SGHDT, CDR2 YYEEEE. Trimming removed 1 base from V and 2 bases from J, with 13 bases in between. The length of the CDR3 is 15 residues. Here the CDR3 reads CASSLSPGVPYEQYF. CDR3 DNA: TGTGCCAGCAGCTTGAGTCCAGGGGTCCCCTACGAGCAGTACTTC. The whole variable domain, remainder taken from reference TRBV5-6 and TRBJ2-7, is DAGVTQSPTHLIKTRGQQVTLRCSPKSGHDTVSWYQQALGQGPQFIFQYYEEEERQRGNFPDRFSGHQFPNYSSELNVNALLLGDSALYLCASSLSPGVPYEQYFGPGTRLTVT.

This clone has a handful of counts. The chain joins TRBV2 to TRBJ1-4, with D possibly being TRBD1 (6 bases). This CDR3 comprises 14 residues. Germline CDR1 and CDR2: SNHLY and FYNNEI. Deletions cut 8 bases from V and 4 bases from J, with 14 bases between. The CDR3 DNA follows: TGTGCCAGCTACCGAGGGGGGGGTAATGAAAAACTGTTTTTT. As protein: CASYRGGGNEKLFF.

Only a few counts were recorded for this clone. The chain combines TRBV6-1 with TRBJ2-5, with 9 bases fitting TRBD1. Germline CDR1 reads MNHNS; CDR2 reads SASEGT. The length of the CDR3 is 14 residues. J was trimmed by 5 bases and V by 6 bases; bases with no gene match: 7. The CDR3 region is CASSADRGGETQYF. The CDR3 nucleotides are TGTGCCAGCAGCGCGGACAGGGGAGGGGAGACCCAGTACTTC.

The rearrangement joins TRBV11-3 to TRBJ2-1; D possibly corresponds to TRBD1 (6 bases). CDR1 and CDR2 from the germline V gene are SGHNT and YENEEA. V lost 5 bases and J lost 5, with 13 bases in between. CDR3 length: 14 amino acids. CDR3 DNA sequence: TGTGCCAGCAGCCCCGGGACACGAAACAATGAGCAGTTCTTC. Translating gives CASSPGTRNNEQFF.

The gene calls are TRBV7-9 and TRBJ1-4; D not certain. In germline, CDR1 is SEHNR, CDR2 FQNEAQ (reference sequence). Trimming stripped 4 bases from V and 5 bases from J, with 17 bases between. The CDR3 length is 16 residues. The CDR3 loop reads CASSSFGAIENEKLFF. CDR3 in DNA: TGTGCCAGCAGCTCCTTCGGAGCGATAGAGAATGAAAAACTGTTTTTT.

J is TRBJ2-7 and V is TRBV7-6; the match to TRBD2 covers 9 bases. CDR3 length: 15 residues. The germline CDR1 and CDR2 sequences are SGHVS and FNYEAQ. Trimming removed 2 bases from V and 4 bases from J; junction bases left unmatched: 6. CDR3 residues: CASSLSDSGGYEQYF. CDR3 DNA: TGTGCCAGCAGCTTATCAGATAGCGGGGGTTACGAGCAGTACTTC.

The chain links TRBV10-3 to TRBJ1-1, with no clear D. Germline values: CDR1 ENHRY, CDR2 SYGVKD. Trimming cost V 3 bases and J 0 bases, with 5 bases left between them. CDR3 length: 13 amino acids. Written as DNA, the CDR3 is TGTGCCATCAGTGACAGGTTGAACACTGAAGCTTTCTTT. It encodes CAISDRLNTEAFF.

This chain links TRBV6-5 with TRBJ1-6; a possible D gene is TRBD1 (5 bases). V was shortened by 4 bases and J by 7 bases, with 11 bases between the two germline ends. Germline loops: CDR1 MNHEY, CDR2 SVGAGI. The CDR3 contains 14 residues. CDR3: CASSSGRANSPLHF. CDR3 coding DNA: TGTGCCAGCAGTTCGGGCAGGGCGAATTCACCCCTCCACTTT.

This chain joins TRBV5-1 and TRBJ2-1; TRBD2 agrees at 12 bases. V was clipped by 4 bases and J by 5 bases; unmatched bases: 4. The length of the CDR3 is 15 residues. Germline V gene sequence: CDR1 SGHRS, CDR2 YFSETQ. CDR3 DNA sequence: TGCGCCAGCAGCACGGGACTAGCGGGCGACAATGAGCAGTTCTTC. Translated, it gives CASSTGLAGDNEQFF.

This rearrangement joins TRBV9 to TRBJ2-3, with TRBD2 as a possible D gene (6 bases). V lost 4 bases and J lost 3, with 12 bases in between. Per germline, CDR1 SGDLS and CDR2 YYNGEE. CDR3 length: 14 amino acids. The CDR3, as DNA: TGTGCCAGCAGCCCCGGGGGTGGGACAGATACGCAGTATTTT. Translation: CASSPGGGTDTQYF.

The chain is built from TRBV4-3 and TRBJ1-2; no definite D call. From germline, CDR1 is LGHNA and CDR2 YSLEER. V was shortened by 5 bases and J by 4 bases, with 5 bases between the two germline ends. This CDR3 has 11 residues. In nucleotides, the CDR3 is TGCGCCAGCAGCTCCGGCTATGGCTACACCTTC. Its translation: CASSSGYGYTF.

V gene TRBV9 combines with J gene TRBJ2-3; TRBD1 might be the D (5 bases). Germline values: CDR1 SGDLS, CDR2 YYNGEE. The CDR3 has 14 amino acids. With 1 base removed from V and 4 bases from J, the gap between germline ends came to 10 bases. CDR3 residues: CASSVNRFPDTQYF. The DNA for the CDR3 is TGTGCCAGCAGCGTAAACAGGTTCCCAGATACGCAGTATTTT.

CDR3 sequence: CAISSQGGDTEAFF. The CDR3 DNA reads TGTGCCATCAGCTCCCAGGGAGGGGACACTGAAGCTTTCTTT. The chain joins TRBV10-3 to TRBJ1-1; tentative D call: TRBD1 (5 bases). With 6 bases removed from V and 3 bases from J, the gap between germline ends came to 14 bases. Germline V gene lookup returns CDR1 ENHRY and CDR2 SYGVKD. The CDR3 runs 14 residues.

The chain links TRBV11-2 to TRBJ2-5; D is uncertain. CDR3 length: 14 amino acids. Trimming pared 2 bases from V and 0 bases from J, leaving 7 bases between. Germline V gives CDR1 SGHAT, CDR2 FQNNGV. The CDR3 reads CASSLTGYQETQYF. The CDR3 region has the DNA TGTGCCAGCAGCTTAACCGGGTACCAAGAGACCCAGTACTTC.